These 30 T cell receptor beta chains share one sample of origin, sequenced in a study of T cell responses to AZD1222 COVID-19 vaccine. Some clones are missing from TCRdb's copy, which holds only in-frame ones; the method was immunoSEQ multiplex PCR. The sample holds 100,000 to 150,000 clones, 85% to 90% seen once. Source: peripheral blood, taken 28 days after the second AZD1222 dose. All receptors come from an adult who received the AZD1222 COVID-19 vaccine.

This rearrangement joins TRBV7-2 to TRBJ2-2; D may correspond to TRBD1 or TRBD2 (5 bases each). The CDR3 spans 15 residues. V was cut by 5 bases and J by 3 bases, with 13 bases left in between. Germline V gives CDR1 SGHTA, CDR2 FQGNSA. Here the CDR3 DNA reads TGTGCCAGCAGCCCCCGGGACCCTTACACCGGGGAGCTGTTTTTT. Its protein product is CASSPRDPYTGELFF.

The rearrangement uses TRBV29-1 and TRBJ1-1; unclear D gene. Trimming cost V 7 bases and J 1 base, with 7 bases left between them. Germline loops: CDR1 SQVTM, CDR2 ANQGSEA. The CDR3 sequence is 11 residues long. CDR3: CSAVRNTEAFF. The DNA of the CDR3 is TGCAGCGCGGTCAGGAACACTGAAGCTTTCTTT.

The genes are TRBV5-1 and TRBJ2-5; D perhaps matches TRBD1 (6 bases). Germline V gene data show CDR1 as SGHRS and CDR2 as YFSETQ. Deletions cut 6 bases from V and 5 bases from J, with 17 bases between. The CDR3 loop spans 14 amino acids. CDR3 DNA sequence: TGCGCCAGCAAACCAGGGGCGGTGGTCGAGACCCAGTACTTC. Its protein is CASKPGAVVETQYF.

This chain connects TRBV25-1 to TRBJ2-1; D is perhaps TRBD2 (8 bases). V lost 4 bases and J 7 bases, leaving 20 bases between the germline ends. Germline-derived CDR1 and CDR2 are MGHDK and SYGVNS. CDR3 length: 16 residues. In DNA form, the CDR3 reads TGTGCCAGCAGTGCCGGGGGAAGCGGGGGACAGAATGAGCAGTTCTTC. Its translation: CASSAGGSGGQNEQFF.

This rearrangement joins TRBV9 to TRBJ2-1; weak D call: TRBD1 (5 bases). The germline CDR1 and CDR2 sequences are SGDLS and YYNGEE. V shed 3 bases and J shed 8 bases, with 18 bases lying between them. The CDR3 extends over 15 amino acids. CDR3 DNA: TGTGCCAGCAGCGGCGGAATGTGGGGCCCCCATGAGCAGTTCTTC. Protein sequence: CASSGGMWGPHEQFF.

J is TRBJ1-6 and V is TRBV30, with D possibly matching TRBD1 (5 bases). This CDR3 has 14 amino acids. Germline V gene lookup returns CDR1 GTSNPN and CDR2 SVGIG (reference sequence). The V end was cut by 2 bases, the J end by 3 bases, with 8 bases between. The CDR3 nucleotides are TGTGCCTGGAGTCCGACAGTCTATAATTCACCCCTCCACTTT. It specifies CAWSPTVYNSPLHF.

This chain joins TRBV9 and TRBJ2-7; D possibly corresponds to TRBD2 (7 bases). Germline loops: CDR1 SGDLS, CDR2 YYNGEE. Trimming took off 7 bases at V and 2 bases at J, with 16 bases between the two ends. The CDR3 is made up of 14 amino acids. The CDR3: CASGGGRGPYEQYF. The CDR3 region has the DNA TGTGCCAGCGGCGGTGGGCGGGGGCCCTACGAGCAGTACTTC.

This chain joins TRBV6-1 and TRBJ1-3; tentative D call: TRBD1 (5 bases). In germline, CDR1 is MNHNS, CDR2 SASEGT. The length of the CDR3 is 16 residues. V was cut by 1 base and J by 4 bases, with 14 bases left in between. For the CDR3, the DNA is TGTGCCAGCAGTGAAGTGGACACTATATGGGGAAACACCATATATTTT. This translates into CASSEVDTIWGNTIYF.

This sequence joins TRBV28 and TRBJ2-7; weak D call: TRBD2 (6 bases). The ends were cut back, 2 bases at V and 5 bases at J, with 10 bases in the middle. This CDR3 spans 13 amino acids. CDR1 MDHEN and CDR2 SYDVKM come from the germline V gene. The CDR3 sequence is CASSLQGGHEQYF. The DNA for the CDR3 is TGTGCCAGCAGTTTACAGGGAGGACACGAGCAGTACTTC.

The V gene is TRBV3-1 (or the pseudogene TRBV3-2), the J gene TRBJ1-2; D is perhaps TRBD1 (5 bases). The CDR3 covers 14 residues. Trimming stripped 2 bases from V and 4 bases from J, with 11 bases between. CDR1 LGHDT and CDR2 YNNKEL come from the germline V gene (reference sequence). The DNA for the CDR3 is TGTGCCAGCAGCCAAAGGAGACAGACCTATGGCTACACCTTC. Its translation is CASSQRRQTYGYTF.

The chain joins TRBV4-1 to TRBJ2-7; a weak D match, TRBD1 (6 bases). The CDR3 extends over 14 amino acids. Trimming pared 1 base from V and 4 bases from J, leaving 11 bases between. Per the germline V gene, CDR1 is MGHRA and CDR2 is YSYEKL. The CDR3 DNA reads TGCGCCAGCAGCCAAGGGGGGCCGGGGTACGAGCAGTACTTC. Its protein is CASSQGGPGYEQYF.

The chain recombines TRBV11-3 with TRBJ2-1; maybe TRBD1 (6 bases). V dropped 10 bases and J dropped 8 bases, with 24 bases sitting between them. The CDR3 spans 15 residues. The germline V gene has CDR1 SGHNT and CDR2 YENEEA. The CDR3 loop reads CATAGTRSYRDEQFF. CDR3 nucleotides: TGTGCCACCGCCGGGACACGCTCTTACCGGGATGAGCAGTTCTTC. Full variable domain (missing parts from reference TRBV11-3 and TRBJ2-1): EAGVVQSPRYKIIEKKQPVAFWCNPISGHNTLYWYLQNLGQGPELLIRYENEEAVDDSQLPKDRFSAERLKGVDSTLKIQPAELGDSAVYLCATAGTRSYRDEQFFGPGTRLTVL.

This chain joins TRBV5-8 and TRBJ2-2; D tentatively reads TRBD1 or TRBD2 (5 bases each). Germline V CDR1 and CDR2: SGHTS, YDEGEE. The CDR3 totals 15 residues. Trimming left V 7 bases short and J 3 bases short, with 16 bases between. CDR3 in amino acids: CASSRGTLDTGELFF. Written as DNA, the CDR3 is TGTGCCAGCTCCCGGGGCACCCTAGACACCGGGGAGCTGTTTTTT.

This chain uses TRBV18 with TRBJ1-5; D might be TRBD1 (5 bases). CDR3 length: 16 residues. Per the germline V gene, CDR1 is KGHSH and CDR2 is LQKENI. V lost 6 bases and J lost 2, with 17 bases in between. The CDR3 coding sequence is TGTGCCAGCTCGCCCCAGAGTGGGGGGGGCAATCAGCCCCAGCATTTT. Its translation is CASSPQSGGGNQPQHF.

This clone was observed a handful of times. CDR3 residues: CASSQEVGSGANVLTF. Here the CDR3 DNA reads TGCGCCAGCAGCCAAGAGGTGGGTTCTGGGGCCAACGTCCTGACTTTC. The chain combines TRBV4-3 with TRBJ2-6; D gene ambiguous. The ends were cut back, 0 bases at V and 1 base at J, with 7 bases in the middle. This CDR3 is 16 amino acids long. CDR1 and CDR2 (germline): LGHNA, YSLEER.

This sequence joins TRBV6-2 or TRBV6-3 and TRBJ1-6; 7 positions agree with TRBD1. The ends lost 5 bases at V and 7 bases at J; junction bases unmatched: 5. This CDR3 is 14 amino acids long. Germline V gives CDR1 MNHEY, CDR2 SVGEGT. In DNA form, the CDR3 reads TGTGCCAGCAGTCGGACAGGACTCAATTCACCCCTCCACTTT. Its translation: CASSRTGLNSPLHF.

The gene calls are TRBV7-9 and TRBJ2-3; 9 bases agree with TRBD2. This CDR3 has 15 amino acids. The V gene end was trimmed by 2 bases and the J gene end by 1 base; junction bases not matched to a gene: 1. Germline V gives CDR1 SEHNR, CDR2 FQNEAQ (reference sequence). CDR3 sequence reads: CASSLLAGGTDTQYF. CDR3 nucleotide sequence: TGTGCCAGCAGCTTATTAGCGGGGGGCACAGATACGCAGTATTTT.

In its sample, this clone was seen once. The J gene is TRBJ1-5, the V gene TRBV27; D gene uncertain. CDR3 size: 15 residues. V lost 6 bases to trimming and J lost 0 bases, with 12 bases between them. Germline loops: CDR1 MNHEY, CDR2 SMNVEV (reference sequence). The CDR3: CASSDARGSNQPQHF. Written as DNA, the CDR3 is TGTGCCAGCAGCGATGCCAGAGGTAGCAATCAGCCCCAGCATTTT.

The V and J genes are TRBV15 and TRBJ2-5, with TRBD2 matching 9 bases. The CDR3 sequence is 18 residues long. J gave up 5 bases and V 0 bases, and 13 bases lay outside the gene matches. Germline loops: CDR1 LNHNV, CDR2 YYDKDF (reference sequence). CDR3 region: CATSREIPAGGLHETQYF. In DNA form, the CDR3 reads TGTGCCACCAGCAGAGAAATCCCAGCGGGGGGCTTGCACGAGACCCAGTACTTC.

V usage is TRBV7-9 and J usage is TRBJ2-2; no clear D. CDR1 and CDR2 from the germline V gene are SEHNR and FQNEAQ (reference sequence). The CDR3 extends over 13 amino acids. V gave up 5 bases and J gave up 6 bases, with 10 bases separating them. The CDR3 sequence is CASSTWPPGELFF. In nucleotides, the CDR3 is TGTGCCAGCAGCACATGGCCCCCCGGGGAGCTGTTTTTT.

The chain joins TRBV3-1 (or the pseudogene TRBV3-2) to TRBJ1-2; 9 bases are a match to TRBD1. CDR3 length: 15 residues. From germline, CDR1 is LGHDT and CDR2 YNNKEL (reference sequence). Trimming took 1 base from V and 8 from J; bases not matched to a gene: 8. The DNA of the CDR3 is TGTGCCAGCAGCCAAGGCCCTGACAGGGGGAAAGGCTACACCTTC. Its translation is CASSQGPDRGKGYTF.

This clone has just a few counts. The CDR3 is CASSQGTHYEQYF. The CDR3 DNA reads as TGTGCCAGCAGCCAGGGGACACACTACGAGCAGTACTTC. V usage is TRBV14 and J usage is TRBJ2-7; TRBD1 is a possible D gene (6 bases). This CDR3 is 13 amino acids long. Trimming shortened V by 3 bases and J by 3 bases, and 9 bases separated the two germline ends. Germline V CDR1 and CDR2: SGHDN, FVKESK.

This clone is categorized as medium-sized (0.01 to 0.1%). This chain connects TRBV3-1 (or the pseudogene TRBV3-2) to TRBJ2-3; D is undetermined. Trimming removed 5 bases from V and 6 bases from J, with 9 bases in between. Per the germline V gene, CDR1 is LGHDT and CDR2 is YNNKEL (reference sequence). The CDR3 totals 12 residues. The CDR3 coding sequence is TGTGCCAGCAGCGACCCTGCGGATACGCAGTATTTT. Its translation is CASSDPADTQYF.

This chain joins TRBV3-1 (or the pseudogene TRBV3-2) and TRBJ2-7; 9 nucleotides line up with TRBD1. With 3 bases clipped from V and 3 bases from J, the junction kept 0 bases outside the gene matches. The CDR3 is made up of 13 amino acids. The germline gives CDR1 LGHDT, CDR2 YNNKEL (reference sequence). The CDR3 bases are TGTGCCAGCAGCCAGACAGGGGGCTACGAGCAGTACTTC. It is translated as CASSQTGGYEQYF.

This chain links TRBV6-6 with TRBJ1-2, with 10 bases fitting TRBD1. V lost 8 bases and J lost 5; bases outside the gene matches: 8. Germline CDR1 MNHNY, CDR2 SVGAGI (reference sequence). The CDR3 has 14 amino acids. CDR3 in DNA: TGTGCCAGCCTCCTTGGACAGGGGGGTTATGGCTACACCTTC. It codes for CASLLGQGGYGYTF.

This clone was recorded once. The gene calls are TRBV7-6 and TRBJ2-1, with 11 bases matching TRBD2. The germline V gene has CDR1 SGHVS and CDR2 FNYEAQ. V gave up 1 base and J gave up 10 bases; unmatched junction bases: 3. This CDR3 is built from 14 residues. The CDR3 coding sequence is TGTGCCAGCAGCTTAGGCACTAGCGGGGGAGAGCAGTTCTTC. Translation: CASSLGTSGGEQFF.

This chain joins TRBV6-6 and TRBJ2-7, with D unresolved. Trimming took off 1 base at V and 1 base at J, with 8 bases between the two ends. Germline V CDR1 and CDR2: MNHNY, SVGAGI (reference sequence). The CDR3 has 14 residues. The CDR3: CASSYYGPSYEQYF. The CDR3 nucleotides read TGTGCCAGCAGTTACTATGGACCGTCCTACGAGCAGTACTTC.

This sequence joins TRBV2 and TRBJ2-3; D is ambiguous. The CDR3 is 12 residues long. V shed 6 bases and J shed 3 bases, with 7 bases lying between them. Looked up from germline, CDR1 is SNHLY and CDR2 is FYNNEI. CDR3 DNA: TGTGCCAGCAGCCTAACGACAGATACGCAGTATTTT. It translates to CASSLTTDTQYF.

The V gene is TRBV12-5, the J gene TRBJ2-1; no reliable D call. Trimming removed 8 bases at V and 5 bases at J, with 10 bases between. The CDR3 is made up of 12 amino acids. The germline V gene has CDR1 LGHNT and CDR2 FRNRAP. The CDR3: CASWQIDNEQFF. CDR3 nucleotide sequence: TGTGCTAGTTGGCAGATCGACAATGAGCAGTTCTTC.

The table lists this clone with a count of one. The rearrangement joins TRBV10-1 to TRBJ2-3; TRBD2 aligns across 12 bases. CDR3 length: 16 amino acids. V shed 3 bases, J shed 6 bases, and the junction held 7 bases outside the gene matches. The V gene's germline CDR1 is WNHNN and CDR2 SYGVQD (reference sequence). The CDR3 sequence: CASSDLAGGSFDTQYF. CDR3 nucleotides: TGCGCCAGCAGTGACCTAGCGGGGGGGTCCTTTGATACGCAGTATTTT.